Each of the 5 T cell receptor beta chains below was sequenced from the same sample in a study of blood T cells in healthy people across ages. Alongside a J-beta primer mix, a sample-barcoded 5' primer served in a second PCR lasting about 7 to 12 cycles. TCRdb re-called the 5' RACE reads through MiXCR, storing one row per CDR3 protein. The table includes approximately 670,000 distinct CDR3 sequences, less than 45% detected once. Sequenced input: blood. The source is an elderly man in good health.

This sequence joins TRBV6-1 and TRBJ2-5; 7 bases align to TRBD1. Germline V gives CDR1 MNHNS, CDR2 SASEGT. This CDR3 is 14 amino acids long. With 4 bases clipped from V and 6 bases from J, the junction kept 8 bases outside the gene matches. The CDR3 region has the DNA TGTGCCAGCAGTGCAAGACAGGGAATACAGACCCAGTACTTC. Residues: CASSARQGIQTQYF.

This clonotype has at least ten counts. The rearrangement joins TRBV28 to TRBJ2-7; D is uncertain. The ends were cut back, 5 bases at V and 7 bases at J, with 12 bases in the middle. CDR1 is MDHEN, CDR2 SYDVKM, per germline. The CDR3 has 12 residues. Here the CDR3 DNA reads TGTGCCAGCAGTACACAAGCACTGGAGCAGTACTTC. Translating it yields CASSTQALEQYF.

Only a few counts were recorded for this clonotype. The V call is TRBV7-2, the J call TRBJ2-1; possibly TRBD1 for D (6 bases). The germline gives CDR1 SGHTA, CDR2 FQGNSA. The CDR3 sequence is 18 residues long. V was clipped by 2 bases and J by 3 bases, with 20 bases between them. CDR3 bases: TGTGCCAGCAGCTTATCATCGACCGGGACACGCTACTACAATGAGCAGTTCTTC. This sequence encodes CASSLSSTGTRYYNEQFF.

In its sample, this clonotype was seen a few times. V gene TRBV12-3 or TRBV12-4 combines with J gene TRBJ2-3, with TRBD2 as a possible D gene (7 bases). This CDR3 contains 16 residues. The V end lost 6 bases, the J end lost 1 base, and 17 bases lay between the germline ends. In nucleotides, the CDR3 is TGTGCCAGCAGCGGGGGGCCCCGTTCAGGCACAGATACGCAGTATTTT. It yields the protein CASSGGPRSGTDTQYF.

The chain couples TRBV28 to TRBJ2-1; 8 bases line up with TRBD2. The CDR3 runs 17 residues. The germline V gene encodes CDR1 MDHEN and CDR2 SYDVKM. The trim removed 5 bases at V and 8 bases at J, leaving 17 bases unmatched. As DNA, the CDR3 is TGTGCCAGCAGTCCTAGGCACCGGGCTAGCGGGCGCCATGAGCAGTTCTTC. Translating gives CASSPRHRASGRHEQFF.